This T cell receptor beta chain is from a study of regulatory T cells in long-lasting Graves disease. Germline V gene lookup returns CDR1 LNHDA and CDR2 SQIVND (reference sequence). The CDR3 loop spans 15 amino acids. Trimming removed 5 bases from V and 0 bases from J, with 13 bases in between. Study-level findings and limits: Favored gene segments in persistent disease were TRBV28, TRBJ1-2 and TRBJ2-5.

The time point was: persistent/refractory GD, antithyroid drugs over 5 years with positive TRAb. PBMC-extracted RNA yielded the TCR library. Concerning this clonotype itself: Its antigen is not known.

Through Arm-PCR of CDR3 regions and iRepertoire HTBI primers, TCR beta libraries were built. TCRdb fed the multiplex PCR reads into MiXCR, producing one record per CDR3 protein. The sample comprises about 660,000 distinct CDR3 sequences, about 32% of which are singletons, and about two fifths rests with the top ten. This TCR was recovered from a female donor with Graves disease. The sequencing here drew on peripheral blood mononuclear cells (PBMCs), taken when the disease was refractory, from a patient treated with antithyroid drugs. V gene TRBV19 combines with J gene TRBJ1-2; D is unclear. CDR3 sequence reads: CASSSDGSSNYGYTF. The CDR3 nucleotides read TGTGCCAGTAGTTCCGACGGTTCCTCTAACTATGGCTACACCTTC.